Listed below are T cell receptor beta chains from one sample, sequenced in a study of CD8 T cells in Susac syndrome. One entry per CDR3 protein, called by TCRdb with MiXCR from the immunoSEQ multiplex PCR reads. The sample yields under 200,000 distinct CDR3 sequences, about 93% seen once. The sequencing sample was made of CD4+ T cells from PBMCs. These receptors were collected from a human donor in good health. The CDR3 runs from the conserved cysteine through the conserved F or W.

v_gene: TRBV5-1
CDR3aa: CASSGAKQGENEQYF

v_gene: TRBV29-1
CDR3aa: CSVEWGATGELFF

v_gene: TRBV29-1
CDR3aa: CSVVTPGVADGEQFF

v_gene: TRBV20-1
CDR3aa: CSASETGTSGYNEQFF

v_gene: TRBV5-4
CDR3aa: CASSTSGSTPYEQYF

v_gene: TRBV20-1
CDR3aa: CSAKPSSRGDEQYF

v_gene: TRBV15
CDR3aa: CATSREAGAGEQFF

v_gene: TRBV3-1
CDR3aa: CASSQVEGSTEAFF

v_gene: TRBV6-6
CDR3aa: CASSPAASTDTQYF

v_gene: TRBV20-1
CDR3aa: CSARDLGANYGYTF

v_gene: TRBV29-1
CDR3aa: CSVGGGSGYTF

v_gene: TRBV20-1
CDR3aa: CSARRGTNYGYTF

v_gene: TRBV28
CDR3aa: CASSFQNTEAFF

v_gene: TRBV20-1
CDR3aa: CSAWTSLGYNEQFF

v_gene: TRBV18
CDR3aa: CASSFGQEQYF

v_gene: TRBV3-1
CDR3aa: CASSVNDPWLAVNEQFF

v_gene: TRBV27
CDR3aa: CASSLYSVDEQYF

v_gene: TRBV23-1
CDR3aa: CATQPGTGVYEQYF

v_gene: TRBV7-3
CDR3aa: CASTAAGNNEQFF

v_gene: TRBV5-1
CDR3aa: CASSLGLGTNYEQYF

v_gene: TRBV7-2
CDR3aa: CASSFFGETQYF

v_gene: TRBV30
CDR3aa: CATPTARGYNEQFF

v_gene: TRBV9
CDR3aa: CASSVTPSTDTQYF

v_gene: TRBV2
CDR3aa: CASGRTGVDSPLHF

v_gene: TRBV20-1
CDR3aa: CSARVPGQGSYNEQFF

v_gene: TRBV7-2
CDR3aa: CASSFRQGDQPQHF

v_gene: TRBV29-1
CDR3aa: CSGRVGIEGAFF

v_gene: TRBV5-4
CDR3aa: CASSLFQGVNSPLHF

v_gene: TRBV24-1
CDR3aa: CATSDATSGGALGEQFF

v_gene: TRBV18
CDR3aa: CASSSRGGPYEQYF

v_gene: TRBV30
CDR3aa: CAWKPGTGADYYGYTF

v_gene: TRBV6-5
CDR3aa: CASSYLGTGMGDEQYF

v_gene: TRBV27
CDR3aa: CASSLNRVGSEKLFF

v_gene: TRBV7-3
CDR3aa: CASSRTGGFGANVLTF

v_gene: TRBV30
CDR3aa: CAWSVLPNNQPQHF

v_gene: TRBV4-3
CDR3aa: CASSQDTGRVSDTQYF

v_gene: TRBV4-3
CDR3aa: CASSFAGSGANVLTF

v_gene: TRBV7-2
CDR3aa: CASRPLANTGELFF

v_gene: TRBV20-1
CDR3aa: CSARVLERGGTDTQYF

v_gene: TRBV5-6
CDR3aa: CASSLYLGENTDTQYF

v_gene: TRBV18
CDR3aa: CASSPGGLETQYF

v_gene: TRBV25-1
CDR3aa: CASSEERLLHEQYF

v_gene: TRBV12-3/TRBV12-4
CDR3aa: CASSLREQAPETQYF

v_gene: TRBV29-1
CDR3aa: CSVDEGAETQYF

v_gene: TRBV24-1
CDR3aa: CATSDLTGGVNEQFF